This passage covers 16 T cell receptor beta chains from one sample sequenced in a study of T-cell memory formation after mild COVID-19. TCRdb reprocessed the 5' RACE reads via MiXCR and lists one record per CDR3 protein. The sample shows under 200,000 distinct CDR3 sequences, roughly 28% of them seen only once. The specimen sequenced was PBMCs or a T cell subset sorted from them (not recorded which). The origin of the receptors is an adult woman who had mild COVID-19 (a few samples of this study predate the infection). Cell type and time point are not known.

This clonotype was seen only a few times. J is TRBJ1-1 and V is TRBV29-1; D unresolved. From germline, CDR1 is SQVTM and CDR2 ANQGSEA. This CDR3 contains 13 residues. Trimming took 5 bases from V and 1 from J, leaving 11 bases between them. This CDR3 reads CSVRGPQNTEAFF. The CDR3 DNA sequence: TGCAGCGTTCGTGGGCCGCAGAACACTGAAGCTTTCTTT.

The chain joins TRBV7-9 to TRBJ2-2; D call uncertain. Germline V gene sequence: CDR1 SEHNR, CDR2 FQNEAQ (reference sequence). V was pared by 8 bases and J by 1 base, with 5 bases between. The CDR3 is 12 amino acids. In DNA, the CDR3 is TGTGCCAGCTGGGGGAACACCGGGGAGCTGTTTTTT. Its protein is CASWGNTGELFF. Full variable domain (rest looked up from reference TRBV7-9 and TRBJ2-2): DTGVSQNPRHKITKRGQNVTFRCDPISEHNRLYWYRQTLGQGPEFLTYFQNEAQLEKSRLLSDRFSAERPKGSFSTLEIQRTEQGDSAMYLCASWGNTGELFFGEGSRLTVL.

The chain couples TRBV15 to TRBJ1-1; no reliable D call. This CDR3 is 15 amino acids long. CDR1 LNHNV and CDR2 YYDKDF come from the germline V gene (reference sequence). V was pared by 1 base and J by 5 bases, with 14 bases between. The CDR3 sequence: CATSRATPRGTEAFF. The CDR3 nucleotides read TGTGCCACCAGCAGAGCCACACCCCGGGGTACTGAAGCTTTCTTT.

This clonotype was seen a handful of times. The V gene is TRBV11-2, the J gene TRBJ2-1, with D hard to call. Germline CDR1 SGHAT, CDR2 FQNNGV. The CDR3 consists of 13 residues. V lost 5 bases, J lost 10 bases, and 15 bases lay in between. Written as DNA, the CDR3 is TGTGCCAGCAGCCCCTCGCACCCCCCGGAGCAGTTCTTC. Its protein product is CASSPSHPPEQFF.

This clonotype was counted a few times. The CDR3 loop is CASSPRRQKMNTEAFF. Written as DNA, the CDR3 is TGTGCCAGCAGCCCCAGGCGGCAGAAGATGAACACTGAAGCTTTCTTT. V is TRBV7-6 and J is TRBJ1-1; no reliable D call. The germline V and J ends were trimmed by 5 bases and 0 bases, with 16 bases remaining between them. Germline CDR1 is SGHVS and CDR2 is FNYEAQ. The CDR3 length is 16 residues. The full variable domain, its missing parts supplied by reference TRBV7-6 and TRBJ1-1, is GAGVSQSPRYKVTKRGQDVALRCDPISGHVSLYWYRQALGQGPEFLTYFNYEAQQDKSGLPNDRFSAERPEGSISTLTIQRTEQRDSAMYRCASSPRRQKMNTEAFFGQGTRLTVV.

The rearrangement links TRBV9 to TRBJ2-2; D perhaps matches TRBD2 (5 bases). The CDR3 spans 13 residues. Trimming stripped 5 bases from V and 6 bases from J, with 11 bases between. Per germline, CDR1 SGDLS and CDR2 YYNGEE. The CDR3, as DNA: TGTGCCAGCAGGCCCGAGCGGCCCGGGGAGCTGTTTTTT. Residues: CASRPERPGELFF.

This clonotype was seen more than once but under ten times. V and J are TRBV20-1 and TRBJ2-4; tentative D call: TRBD1 (5 bases). The CDR3 runs to 11 residues. In germline, CDR1 is DFQATT, CDR2 SNEGSKA (reference sequence). Trimming took off 7 bases at V and 1 base at J, with 5 bases between the two ends. The CDR3 loop reads CSGGAKNIQYF. For the CDR3, the DNA is TGCAGTGGGGGCGCCAAAAACATTCAGTACTTC.

This clonotype occurred a few times. The chain couples TRBV28 to TRBJ1-6, with 10 bases lining up with TRBD1. Germline V CDR1 and CDR2: MDHEN, SYDVKM. The CDR3 runs to 15 residues. Trimming cost V 3 bases and J 7 bases; bases outside gene matches: 3. This CDR3 is CASSFQGQGNSPLHF. CDR3 in DNA: TGTGCCAGCAGTTTTCAGGGACAGGGGAATTCACCCCTCCACTTT.

In its sample, this clonotype was seen a few times. This chain uses TRBV5-6 with TRBJ2-3, with 14 nucleotides matching TRBD2. The germline V gene has CDR1 SGHDT and CDR2 YYEEEE. This CDR3 comprises 17 residues. Trimming at V came to 2 bases and at J to 4 bases, leaving 6 bases not matched to a gene. CDR3 residues: CASSFPKTSGGADTQYF. CDR3 nucleotide sequence: TGTGCCAGCAGCTTCCCGAAGACTAGCGGGGGGGCAGATACGCAGTATTTT.

V gene TRBV10-3 combines with J gene TRBJ2-3, with a possible D match to TRBD2 (5 bases). V was pared by 5 bases and J by 2 bases, with 8 bases between. Per the germline V gene, CDR1 is ENHRY and CDR2 is SYGVKD. The CDR3 is 13 residues long. The CDR3 bases are TGTGCCATCAGTTCGGGGTACACAGATACGCAGTATTTT. Translating it yields CAISSGYTDTQYF.

In its sample, this clonotype was seen a few times. The J gene is TRBJ2-6, the V gene TRBV5-1, with D perhaps TRBD1 (5 bases). The V and J ends lost 4 bases and 0 bases respectively, with 14 bases between them. The CDR3 extends over 17 amino acids. Germline V gene data show CDR1 as SGHRS and CDR2 as YFSETQ. The CDR3 spells CASSPRSTDSGANVLTF. The CDR3 DNA is TGCGCCAGCAGCCCCCGGTCGACAGACTCTGGGGCCAACGTCCTGACTTTC.

The chain recombines TRBV7-9 with TRBJ2-1; TRBD1 matches 11 bases. V lost 4 bases and J lost 9; bases outside the gene matches: 11. The CDR3 has 16 residues. In germline, CDR1 is SEHNR, CDR2 FQNEAQ (reference sequence). In DNA, the CDR3 is TGTGCCAGCAGCTCACCGGGACAGGGGGTCGTAGGTGAGCAGTTCTTC. Translating it yields CASSSPGQGVVGEQFF.

In its sample, this clonotype was seen a few times. The chain links TRBV7-9 to TRBJ2-7, with 8 bases lining up with TRBD2. Trimming at V came to 4 bases and at J to 0 bases, leaving 11 bases not matched to a gene. Germline V gives CDR1 SEHNR, CDR2 FQNEAQ (reference sequence). The CDR3 is made up of 17 amino acids. The CDR3 reads CASSYRFGGADSYEQYF. CDR3 bases: TGTGCCAGCAGCTATAGATTCGGGGGGGCTGACTCCTACGAGCAGTACTTC.

The gene calls are TRBV2 and TRBJ2-3; TRBD1 agrees at 8 bases. This CDR3 spans 17 amino acids. The junction had 13 bases not matched to a gene; V was cut back by 8 bases and J by 0 bases. In germline, CDR1 is SNHLY, CDR2 FYNNEI. CDR3 sequence (DNA): TGTGCCAGCTGTAGTCAGGCAGGGGGCCTGAGCACAGATACGCAGTATTTT. It codes for CASCSQAGGLSTDTQYF.

The V gene is TRBV12-3 or TRBV12-4, the J gene TRBJ1-1; tentative D call: TRBD1 (5 bases). There are 12 residues in the CDR3. V lost 8 bases to trimming and J lost 4 bases, with 11 bases between them. The CDR3 DNA reads as TGTGCCAGCCCGCTGGGGACCACTGAAGCTTTCTTT. It is translated as CASPLGTTEAFF.

The chain is built from TRBV5-1 and TRBJ1-1; D gene unclear. The germline V and J ends were trimmed by 1 base and 7 bases, with 14 bases remaining between them. Germline CDR1 SGHRS, CDR2 YFSETQ. The CDR3 loop spans 14 amino acids. CDR3 protein: CASSLNPRRSEAFF. CDR3 sequence (DNA): TGCGCCAGCAGCTTGAACCCCCGAAGGAGTGAAGCTTTCTTT.